One and the same sample provided the 19 T cell receptor beta chains below, sequenced in a study of T cells in localized non-small cell lung cancer. This table comes from immunoSEQ multiplex PCR, and its TCRdb copy is limited to in-frame clones, with some not included. The data show roughly 84,000 clones, 88% seen once. The sequences come from peripheral blood, collected before any cancer treatment. These receptor sequences come from a woman between 35 and 75 years old with stage I squamous cell lung carcinoma.

This rearrangement joins TRBV28 to TRBJ1-1; D unclear. Germline V gene sequence: CDR1 MDHEN, CDR2 SYDVKM. The germline V and J ends were trimmed by 5 bases and 1 base, with 14 bases remaining between them. This CDR3 contains 15 residues. The CDR3: CASSPPGAGNTEAFF. CDR3 bases: TGTGCCAGCAGTCCACCAGGAGCGGGGAACACTGAAGCTTTCTTT.

This clone was observed a handful of times. The chain carries TRBV5-3 and TRBJ2-7; no reliable D call. TRBV5-3 qualifies as an ORF whose function is uncertain. The CDR3 runs 14 residues. V lost 8 bases and J 6 bases, leaving 21 bases between the germline ends. The CDR3 loop is CASSQDGERFEQYF. The CDR3 bases are TGTGCCAGCAGCCAAGACGGCGAGCGTTTCGAGCAGTACTTC.

The chain has TRBV14 and TRBJ1-1; 7 bases are shared with TRBD1. The CDR3 is 16 amino acids. CDR1 SGHDN and CDR2 FVKESK come from the germline V gene. The J segment lost 4 bases and the V segment lost 3 bases, leaving 11 bases of the junction unmatched. The chain's CDR3 is CASSQTGLLLGTEAFF. The CDR3 region has the DNA TGTGCCAGCAGCCAGACAGGGCTCCTTTTGGGCACTGAAGCTTTCTTT. Based on the CDR3 plus reference TRBV14 and TRBJ1-1, the full variable domain is EAGVTQFPSHSVIEKGQTVTLRCDPISGHDNLYWYRRVMGKEIKFLLHFVKESKQDESGMPNNRFLAERTGGTYSTLKVQPAELEDSGVYFCASSQTGLLLGTEAFFGQGTRLTVV.

V gene TRBV6-5 combines with J gene TRBJ1-5, with unresolved D. CDR1 and CDR2 (germline): MNHEY, SVGAGI. V lost 0 bases and J 4 bases, leaving 13 bases between the germline ends. The CDR3 spans 16 residues. CDR3 coding DNA: TGTGCCAGCAGTTACTCGGGAGGCGCAGGAAATCAGCCCCAGCATTTT. Protein product: CASSYSGGAGNQPQHF.

The chain links TRBV27 to TRBJ2-7, with D hard to call. V dropped 5 bases and J dropped 0 bases, with 11 bases sitting between them. Germline loops: CDR1 MNHEY, CDR2 SMNVEV (reference sequence). This CDR3 contains 14 residues. The CDR3 is CASSKSKFSYEQYF. CDR3 coding DNA: TGTGCCAGCAGTAAATCCAAATTCTCCTACGAGCAGTACTTC.

The chain joins TRBV7-2 to TRBJ1-4; TRBD1 aligns across 7 bases. The germline V gene encodes CDR1 SGHTA and CDR2 FQGNSA. The V segment lost 2 bases and the J segment 2 bases; nucleotides outside the gene matches: 2. The CDR3 sequence is 15 residues long. The CDR3 nucleotides are TGTGCCAGCAGCTTATGGGGACAGACTAATGAAAAACTGTTTTTT. Translating gives CASSLWGQTNEKLFF.

CDR3 nucleotides: TGTGCCAGCAGCTCCAACAGGGGACGAGGGGGCTACACCTTC. Protein product: CASSSNRGRGGYTF. The chain carries TRBV7-9 and TRBJ1-2, with 7 bases lining up with TRBD1. Germline values: CDR1 SEHNR, CDR2 FQNEAQ (reference sequence). This CDR3 comprises 14 residues. With 4 bases clipped from V and 8 bases from J, the junction kept 10 bases outside the gene matches.

This clone is a singleton in its sample. The V gene is TRBV5-1, the J gene TRBJ1-1, with D maybe TRBD1 (6 bases). Between the trimmed V and J ends, which lost 0 bases and 4 bases, there was a span of 13 bases. This CDR3 contains 15 residues. Germline CDR1 reads SGHRS; CDR2 reads YFSETQ. This CDR3 is CASSLDPGAGTEAFF. CDR3 in DNA: TGCGCCAGCAGCTTGGATCCGGGGGCGGGCACTGAAGCTTTCTTT.

This clone has just one count. This chain connects TRBV30 to TRBJ2-5; a weak D match, TRBD1 (7 bases). The CDR3 sequence is 15 residues long. V was shortened by 4 bases and J by 10 bases, with 25 bases between the two germline ends. The germline CDR1 and CDR2 sequences are GTSNPN and SVGIG (reference sequence). CDR3 region: CAWTRGTDTMFGQYF. In DNA, the CDR3 is TGTGCCTGGACCCGGGGGACAGACACCATGTTTGGCCAGTACTTC.

V gene TRBV6-1 combines with J gene TRBJ1-2, with D possibly being TRBD1 (5 bases). V was cut by 2 bases and J by 6 bases, with 10 bases left in between. The germline CDR1 and CDR2 sequences are MNHNS and SASEGT. This CDR3 region has 13 residues. The CDR3 spells CASSELGTNGYTF. DNA of the CDR3: TGTGCCAGCAGTGAATTGGGGACCAATGGCTACACCTTC.

CDR3 protein: CAAAWAINQPQHF. CDR3 nucleotides: TGTGCCGCAGCGTGGGCAATCAATCAGCCCCAGCATTTT. The rearrangement uses TRBV6-5 and TRBJ1-5, with D uncertain. The CDR3 contains 13 residues. V was cut by 11 bases and J by 3 bases, with 14 bases left in between. The V gene's germline CDR1 is MNHEY and CDR2 SVGAGI.

V usage is TRBV6-1 and J usage is TRBJ2-5; D is possibly TRBD1 (5 bases). The CDR3 spans 14 residues. Germline loops: CDR1 MNHNS, CDR2 SASEGT. V shed 2 bases and J shed 5 bases, with 12 bases lying between them. The CDR3 spells CASSESRVRETQYF. CDR3 nucleotides: TGTGCCAGCAGTGAAAGCAGGGTTCGGGAGACCCAGTACTTC.

V and J are TRBV9 and TRBJ1-2; D call uncertain. Germline values: CDR1 SGDLS, CDR2 YYNGEE. The CDR3 is made up of 15 amino acids. Trimming left V 2 bases short and J 5 bases short, with 16 bases between. CDR3 DNA sequence: TGTGCCAGCAGCGTCTCCTGGCAGGTATCATATGGCTACACCTTC. Protein sequence: CASSVSWQVSYGYTF.

The chain has TRBV2 and TRBJ1-5, with D unresolved. Germline values: CDR1 SNHLY, CDR2 FYNNEI. V was shortened by 4 bases and J by 4 bases, with 5 bases between the two germline ends. The CDR3 is 12 amino acids. The CDR3 DNA reads TGTGCCAGCAGTGTTCCAAATCAGCCCCAGCATTTT. Protein product: CASSVPNQPQHF.

This chain links TRBV19 with TRBJ2-5; 8 nucleotides line up with TRBD2. Germline trimming cut 3 bases from V and 5 bases from J; bases unmatched to any gene: 8. The CDR3 loop spans 15 amino acids. Germline CDR1 is LNHDA and CDR2 is SQIVND (reference sequence). CDR3 in amino acids: CASSMAASGWETQYF. CDR3 nucleotides: TGTGCCAGTAGTATGGCGGCTAGCGGGTGGGAGACCCAGTACTTC.

Only one count was recorded for this clone. The chain combines TRBV7-3 with TRBJ1-2; 7 positions match TRBD1. Trimming at V came to 0 bases and at J to 5 bases, leaving 0 bases not matched to a gene. CDR3 length: 13 residues. The germline gives CDR1 SGHTA, CDR2 FQGTGA. CDR3 sequence: CASSLTGQYGYTF. The CDR3, as DNA: TGTGCCAGCAGCTTAACGGGACAGTATGGCTACACCTTC.

The chain uses TRBV19 and TRBJ1-1; 9 positions agree with TRBD1. After removal of 2 bases from V and 0 bases from J, the junction contained 1 base not matched to a gene. Germline V gene data show CDR1 as LNHDA and CDR2 as SQIVND (reference sequence). This CDR3 is built from 15 residues. Here the CDR3 reads CASSITGGMNTEAFF. The CDR3 region has the DNA TGTGCCAGTAGTATAACAGGGGGCATGAACACTGAAGCTTTCTTT.

This chain joins TRBV2 and TRBJ1-1; D ambiguous. The germline CDR1 and CDR2 sequences are SNHLY and FYNNEI. Trimming pared 2 bases from V and 0 bases from J, leaving 4 bases between. This CDR3 is 13 amino acids long. The CDR3 is CASSESLNTEAFF. CDR3 nucleotide sequence: TGTGCCAGCAGTGAAAGCCTGAACACTGAAGCTTTCTTT.

The rearrangement uses TRBV29-1 and TRBJ2-3, with a possible D match to TRBD2 (6 bases). Looked up from germline, CDR1 is SQVTM and CDR2 is ANQGSEA. V was shortened by 7 bases and J by 3 bases, with 11 bases between the two germline ends. The CDR3 has 12 residues. The CDR3 here is CSGRGGTDTQYF. For the CDR3, the DNA is TGCAGCGGCCGAGGAGGGACAGATACGCAGTATTTT.